A selection of T cell receptor beta chains follows, all from one sample in a study of blood T cell repertoires in COVID-19. Only in-frame clones appear in the TCRdb table, and some are missing; sequencing was by immunoSEQ multiplex PCR. The data contain roughly 110,000 clones, about 80% of them singletons. Sequenced sample: peripheral blood. These receptors originate from a woman aged 55-70 years with acute or convalescent COVID-19. Both conserved end residues are part of each CDR3. Each record gives: V gene, clone size, J gene, D gene, CDR3 protein, CDR3 DNA. D genes are given only for firm matches. Size is stated for part of the rows, as once, few or many counts, or as a class when the clone is expanded.

>TRBV6-5|.|TRBJ1-2|.
CASSSHSLANYGYTF
TGTGCCAGCAGTTCCCACTCACTCGCTAACTATGGCTACACCTTC
>TRBV7-2|.|TRBJ2-4|TRBD2
CASSLAGGAVSEEYF
TGTGCCAGCAGCTTAGCCGGGGGGGCCGTGAGTGAAGAGTACTTC
>TRBV27|.|TRBJ1-1|.
CASTPPGGTEAFF
TGTGCCAGCACCCCCCCGGGGGGGACTGAAGCTTTCTTT
>TRBV6-5|.|TRBJ2-3|TRBD2
CASGRTSGYTDTQYF
TGTGCCAGCGGGAGGACTAGCGGATACACAGATACGCAGTATTTT
>TRBV5-1|.|TRBJ1-1|.
CASSLLQGGTEAFF
TGCGCCAGCAGCTTGTTACAGGGCGGGACTGAAGCTTTCTTT
>TRBV18|.|TRBJ1-2|.
CASSPPVIREHTF
TGTGCCAGCTCACCACCCGTAATCCGAGAACACACCTTC
>TRBV6-5|.|TRBJ2-7|TRBD1
CASSYSTGRAYEQYF
TGTGCCAGCAGTTACTCGACAGGGCGCGCTTACGAGCAGTACTTC
>TRBV7-2|.|TRBJ2-2|TRBD1
CASSWPGQGAAGELFF
TGTGCCAGCAGCTGGCCGGGACAGGGGGCGGCCGGGGAGCTGTTTTTT
>TRBV20-1|.|TRBJ2-7|TRBD1
CSASFGQGVYEQYF
TGCAGTGCTAGTTTTGGACAGGGAGTTTACGAGCAGTACTTC
>TRBV19|.|TRBJ2-2|TRBD2
CASSIFRTSGTNTGELFF
TGTGCCAGTAGTATCTTCAGGACTAGCGGGACGAACACCGGGGAGCTGTTTTTT
>TRBV18|.|TRBJ2-3|TRBD1
CASSPRPGTGDTDTQYF
TGTGCCAGCTCGCCCCGACCCGGGACAGGAGACACAGATACGCAGTATTTT
>TRBV27|.|TRBJ2-1|TRBD2
CASSLTSGSIPISYNEQFF
TGTGCCAGCAGTTTAACTAGCGGGAGTATACCAATTTCCTACAATGAGCAGTTCTTC
>TRBV19|once|TRBJ2-4|.
CASSMGGAKNIQYF
TGTGCCAGTAGTATGGGGGGAGCCAAAAACATTCAGTACTTC
>TRBV5-1|.|TRBJ2-3|.
CASSLEGETDTDTQYF
TGCGCCAGCAGCTTGGAAGGCGAGACAGATACAGATACGCAGTATTTT
>TRBV7-9|few|TRBJ1-2|.
CASSLSREGSDYGYTF
TGTGCCAGCAGCCTATCACGGGAAGGGTCGGACTATGGCTACACCTTC
>TRBV25-1|.|TRBJ2-1|.
CASAPTGGEQFF
TGTGCCAGCGCCCCCACGGGTGGGGAGCAGTTCTTC
>TRBV12-3/TRBV12-4|.|TRBJ2-3|.
CASSSGELDTQYF
TGTGCCAGCAGTTCGGGGGAGCTAGATACGCAGTATTTT
>TRBV3-1/TRBV3-2|.|TRBJ1-3|.
CASRNSRVISGNTIYF
TGTGCCAGCAGGAACTCCAGGGTTATCTCTGGAAACACCATATATTTT
>TRBV6-6|.|TRBJ1-4|.
CASSLFQGSEKLFF
TGTGCCAGCAGTCTCTTTCAGGGTAGCGAAAAACTGTTTTTT
>TRBV7-3|.|TRBJ2-3|TRBD2
CASSLIGGSSTDTQYF
TGTGCCAGCAGCTTAATCGGCGGGAGCTCTACAGATACGCAGTATTTT
>TRBV15|once|TRBJ1-1|.
CATSRDRSTEAFF
TGTGCCACCAGCAGAGACCGGTCCACTGAAGCTTTCTTT
>TRBV10-2|.|TRBJ2-1|.
CASQDNEQFF
TGCGCCTCCCAGGACAATGAGCAGTTCTTC
>TRBV11-3|.|TRBJ1-1|.
CASSLAGVNTEAFF
TGTGCCAGCAGCTTAGCAGGGGTGAACACTGAAGCTTTCTTT
>TRBV6-1|.|TRBJ1-5|.
CASSEQVGESQPQHF
TGTGCCAGCAGTGAACAAGTGGGCGAGAGTCAGCCCCAGCATTTT
>TRBV21-1|few|TRBJ1-5|.
CASSLRTGLTRQPQHF
TGTGCCAGCAGCCTTCGGACAGGGCTTACGCGGCAGCCCCAGCATTTT
>TRBV5-1|.|TRBJ1-1|TRBD1
CASSAGQGDAYTEAFF
TGCGCCAGCAGCGCGGGACAGGGGGACGCGTACACTGAAGCTTTCTTT
>TRBV5-4|.|TRBJ1-3|.
CASSLDRAGNTIYF
TGTGCCAGCAGCTTGGACAGAGCCGGAAACACCATATATTTT
>TRBV18|.|TRBJ1-1|.
CASSPTQGNTEAFF
TGTGCCAGCTCACCTACCCAGGGGAACACTGAAGCTTTCTTT
>TRBV25-1|.|TRBJ2-5|TRBD1
CASRTTGGETQYF
TGTGCCAGCAGGACGACAGGGGGAGAGACCCAGTACTTC
>TRBV27|.|TRBJ1-1|.
CASSLQGGWTEAFF
TGTGCCAGCAGTTTACAGGGAGGATGGACTGAAGCTTTCTTT
>TRBV28|few|TRBJ2-7|TRBD1
CASRETGNPYEQYF
TGTGCCAGCAGGGAGACAGGGAACCCCTACGAGCAGTACTTC
>TRBV28|once|TRBJ2-7|.
CASSLFPGLVPYEQYF
TGTGCCAGCAGTTTATTCCCGGGACTCGTACCCTACGAGCAGTACTTC
>TRBV6-5|.|TRBJ1-1|.
CASHVREQPEAFF
TGTGCCAGCCACGTCCGGGAACAGCCTGAAGCTTTCTTT